The source of this T cell receptor (beta chain) is a study of blood T cell repertoires in COVID-19. Study at large: The United States, Italy and Spain supplied acute and convalescent COVID-19 samples. In each case, the material was cDNA or gDNA derived from T cells, B-cell-depleted T cells, or PBMCs.

The germline gives CDR1 SQVTM, CDR2 ANQGSEA. The CDR3 is 14 amino acids. V shed 1 base and J 7 bases; nucleotides not matched to a gene: 10. Per the original methods: The assay estimated nucleated cells by amplifying reference gene primers. Clones were sequenced by immunoSEQ multiplex PCR, and TCRdb holds only the in-frame ones, with some missing. V, J and clone size reflect that table, while D and trimming were determined from the DNA. Among about 220,000 clones listed, roughly 90% were seen once. The source is a man aged 35 to 55 with active or convalescent COVID-19. This chain links TRBV29-1 with TRBJ2-7; TRBD1 matches 7 bases. Specimen: peripheral blood. The CDR3 nucleotides are TGCAGCGTTGAAGGTCGGCAGGGGGTGAGGGAGCAGTACTTC. This translates into CSVEGRQGVREQYF.